Each of the 30 T cell receptor beta chains below was sequenced from the same sample in a study of cytomegalovirus exposure and HLA in healthy donors (TCRdb year 2017). Libraries were built with the immunoSEQ multiplex PCR assay. The table was pulled from immuneACCESS by TCRdb, which kept in-frame rearrangements only. Such tables lose some clones; where checked, under half of the loss comes from unresolved V genes, and the rest has no known cause. The sample includes about 200,000 clones, with around 90% observed a single time. Jointly, the top ten make up more than 1.5% of the sample. The sequenced sample consisted of PBMCs. These receptor sequences come from a woman between 18 and 29 years old in good health and CMV-seropositive.

This rearrangement joins TRBV7-8 to TRBJ1-2; D gene uncertain. CDR1 is SGHVS and CDR2 is FQNEAQ in the germline V gene. The CDR3 extends over 16 amino acids. V was trimmed by 2 bases and J by 4 bases, leaving 17 bases between them. The CDR3 loop is CASSLNPGPRIYGYTF. Written as DNA, the CDR3 is TGTGCCAGCAGCTTAAACCCAGGCCCCCGCATCTATGGCTACACCTTC.

The J gene is TRBJ1-4, the V gene TRBV27; D not resolved. Looked up from germline, CDR1 is MNHEY and CDR2 is SMNVEV (reference sequence). There are 9 residues in the CDR3. The V end was cut by 6 bases, the J end by 11 bases, with 4 bases between. CDR3 sequence: CASSLKLFF. The CDR3 DNA reads as TGTGCCAGCAGCCTGAAACTGTTTTTT.

The J gene is TRBJ1-1, the V gene TRBV11-2; D call uncertain. This CDR3 comprises 14 residues. V gave up 1 base and J gave up 1 base, with 7 bases separating them. Germline CDR1 is SGHAT and CDR2 is FQNNGV. Written as DNA, the CDR3 is TGTGCCAGCAGCTTAGCGCAGGAGAACACTGAAGCTTTCTTT. Translation gives CASSLAQENTEAFF. Using reference TRBV11-2 and TRBJ1-1 for the parts outside the CDR3, the full variable domain is EAGVAQSPRYKIIEKRQSVAFWCNPISGHATLYWYQQILGQGPKLLIQFQNNGVVDDSQLPKDRFSAERLKGVDSTLKIQPAKLEDSAVYLCASSLAQENTEAFFGQGTRLTVV.

This clone has just one count. It is unclear where the CDR3 begins or ends on the DNA, so no DNA is shown, and the CDR3 is as TCRdb lists it. The chain carries TRBV6-1 and TRBJ2-3; the listed D gene, TRBD2, was not tested against the DNA. CDR1 and CDR2 from the germline V gene are MNHNS and SASEGT. The CDR3 is 14 amino acids long, termini counted. The CDR3 reads CACSAGVGTDTQYF.

This clone was recorded at least ten times. The V call is TRBV18, the J call TRBJ1-1; unclear D gene. The CDR3 is made up of 12 amino acids. Trimming pared 6 bases from V and 7 bases from J, leaving 12 bases between. Germline V CDR1 and CDR2: KGHSH, LQKENI. CDR3 DNA sequence: TGTGCCAGCTCCCCCGGTCGTTTTGAAGCTTTCTTT. It yields the protein CASSPGRFEAFF.

The V gene is TRBV29-1, the J gene TRBJ2-5; 7 nucleotides match TRBD2. This CDR3 region has 12 residues. V shed 7 bases and J 3 bases; nucleotides not matched to a gene: 5. CDR1 is SQVTM, CDR2 ANQGSEA, per germline. The chain's CDR3 is CSAGGREETQYF. The CDR3 coding sequence is TGCAGCGCGGGGGGAAGAGAAGAGACCCAGTACTTC.

The chain couples TRBV27 to TRBJ1-3, with D perhaps TRBD1 (5 bases). Trimming cost V 1 base and J 4 bases, with 11 bases left between them. This CDR3 comprises 15 residues. CDR1 is MNHEY, CDR2 SMNVEV, per germline (reference sequence). As DNA, the CDR3 is TGTGCCAGCAGTTTATTGGGGGGAGGAGGAAACACCATATATTTT. Its translation is CASSLLGGGGNTIYF.

The chain recombines TRBV9 with TRBJ2-3, with 10 nucleotides matching TRBD2. V dropped 1 base and J dropped 4; count of bases not matched to a gene: 9. This CDR3 has 17 amino acids. In germline, CDR1 is SGDLS, CDR2 YYNGEE. CDR3 sequence (DNA): TGTGCCAGCAGCGTATGGGCTAGCGGGAGTGTAGCAGATACGCAGTATTTT. It specifies CASSVWASGSVADTQYF.

This clone was found once. V gene TRBV30 combines with J gene TRBJ1-3; perhaps TRBD1 as D (5 bases). Deletions cut 2 bases from V and 1 base from J, with 6 bases between. The CDR3 covers 13 residues. Germline lookup yields CDR1 GTSNPN and CDR2 SVGIG (reference sequence). In DNA, the CDR3 is TGTGCCTGGAGTCCAGGGTCTGGAAACACCATATATTTT. Translated: CAWSPGSGNTIYF.

This chain uses TRBV5-4 with TRBJ2-7; 7 bases agree with TRBD1. The CDR3 is 14 residues long. V dropped 4 bases and J dropped 1; count of bases not matched to a gene: 5. CDR1 and CDR2 (germline): SGHNT, YYREEE (reference sequence). This CDR3 reads CASSLDRVSYEQYF. CDR3 nucleotides: TGTGCCAGCAGCCTCGACAGGGTTTCCTACGAGCAGTACTTC. The whole variable domain, filled in from reference TRBV5-4 and TRBJ2-7, reads ETGVTQSPTHLIKTRGQQVTLRCSSQSGHNTVSWYQQALGQGPQFIFQYYREEENGRGNFPPRFSGLQFPNYSSELNVNALELDDSALYLCASSLDRVSYEQYFGPGTRLTVT.

The gene calls are TRBV28 and TRBJ2-1, with TRBD2 matching over 7 bases. The CDR3 length is 15 residues. The germline V gene has CDR1 MDHEN and CDR2 SYDVKM. V lost 10 bases and J lost 7; bases outside the gene matches: 16. The CDR3 here is CANSRPGLTWNEQFF. CDR3 nucleotides: TGTGCCAACTCTCGACCGGGACTAACCTGGAATGAGCAGTTCTTC.

This chain joins TRBV29-1 and TRBJ1-3; possibly TRBD1 for D (6 bases). The germline V gene encodes CDR1 SQVTM and CDR2 ANQGSEA. The CDR3 runs to 12 residues. Trimming shortened V by 7 bases and J by 5 bases, and 12 bases separated the two germline ends. In DNA, the CDR3 is TGCAGCGGCGGACAGAGTAGAAACACCATATATTTT. Protein sequence: CSGGQSRNTIYF. Supplemented by reference TRBV29-1 and TRBJ1-3, the full variable domain reads SAVISQKPSRDICQRGTSLTIQCQVDSQVTMMFWYRQQPGQSLTLIATANQGSEATYESGFVIDKFPISRPNLTFSTLTVSNMSPEDSSIYLCSGGQSRNTIYFGEGSWLTVV.

The rearrangement joins TRBV4-2 to TRBJ1-5, with 8 positions matching TRBD1. V was pared by 4 bases and J by 6 bases, with 8 bases of the junction left unmatched. Germline CDR1 is LGHNA and CDR2 is YNFKEQ. CDR3 length: 15 amino acids. In nucleotides, the CDR3 is TGTGCCAGCAGCCGACAGGGGCCTGGGGTTCAGCCCCAGCATTTT. Translation gives CASSRQGPGVQPQHF.

This clone is a singleton in its sample. The chain couples TRBV6-4 to TRBJ2-1; 10 bases agree with TRBD2. The CDR3 has 16 amino acids. The germline gives CDR1 MRHNA, CDR2 SNTAGT. J was trimmed by 4 bases and V by 4 bases; bases with no gene match: 7. The CDR3 DNA sequence: TGTGCCAGCAGTGTGTCGCGACTAGCGGGTTACAATGAGCAGTTCTTC. Its translation is CASSVSRLAGYNEQFF.

The gene calls are TRBV7-9 and TRBJ2-3; 9 bases align to TRBD2. CDR1 SEHNR and CDR2 FQNEAQ come from the germline V gene (reference sequence). Losses at the gene ends were 4 bases for V and 4 bases for J; bases not matched to a gene: 12. The CDR3 totals 17 residues. The CDR3 DNA sequence: TGTGCCAGCAGCTCCCCGCCACGCGGGAGGGCCGCAGATACGCAGTATTTT. It yields the protein CASSSPPRGRAADTQYF.

A few counts support this clone. V gene TRBV4-1 combines with J gene TRBJ1-1, with a tentative D call TRBD1 (5 bases). Germline-derived CDR1 and CDR2 are MGHRA and YSYEKL. V was shortened by 1 base and J by 0 bases, with 9 bases between the two germline ends. This CDR3 spans 15 amino acids. The CDR3 spells CASSQVGGMNTEAFF. The CDR3 coding sequence is TGCGCCAGCAGCCAAGTGGGGGGGATGAACACTGAAGCTTTCTTT.

This sequence joins TRBV5-1 and TRBJ2-7, with D perhaps matching TRBD2 (6 bases). This CDR3 is built from 16 residues. Germline values: CDR1 SGHRS, CDR2 YFSETQ. Trimming took 3 bases from V and 7 from J, leaving 23 bases between them. The CDR3 coding sequence is TGCGCCAGCAGCTCCCGTGTTAGCGGTGTAACAAGGGAGCAGTACTTC. It specifies CASSSRVSGVTREQYF.

The chain combines TRBV5-1 with TRBJ2-7; tentative D call: TRBD2 (6 bases). Germline CDR1 and CDR2: SGHRS and YFSETQ. The V and J ends lost 3 bases and 4 bases respectively, with 11 bases between them. This CDR3 is built from 13 residues. The CDR3 region is CASSWRVGYEQYF. The CDR3, as DNA: TGCGCCAGCAGCTGGAGGGTAGGGTACGAGCAGTACTTC.

Regarding this clone: Other DNA sequences in this specimen translate into the identical CDR3. The rearrangement uses TRBV4-1 and TRBJ1-2; TRBD1 is a possible D gene (5 bases). V was trimmed by 0 bases and J by 2 bases, leaving 7 bases between them. Germline V CDR1 and CDR2: MGHRA, YSYEKL. This CDR3 has 14 residues. The CDR3 DNA is TGCGCCAGCAGCCAAGAGCGGGGGAACTATGGCTACACCTTC. Protein: CASSQERGNYGYTF.

The chain's CDR3 is CASSLGGGGNEQFF. The CDR3, as DNA: TGTGCCAGCAGCTTAGGGGGAGGTGGTAATGAGCAGTTCTTC. The chain carries TRBV7-3 and TRBJ2-1, with D maybe TRBD2 (6 bases). The ends were cut back, 2 bases at V and 7 bases at J, with 12 bases in the middle. CDR1 SGHTA and CDR2 FQGTGA come from the germline V gene. The CDR3 totals 14 residues.

The CDR3 bases are TGTGCCAGCAGTGATATGTTGGCAGGGGTACAGAACACTGAAGCTTTCTTT. It codes for CASSDMLAGVQNTEAFF. The V gene is TRBV2, the J gene TRBJ1-1; TRBD1 might be the D (6 bases). CDR3 length: 17 residues. V lost 3 bases and J 1 base, leaving 18 bases between the germline ends. CDR1 is SNHLY, CDR2 FYNNEI, per germline.

The chain couples TRBV29-1 to TRBJ2-1, with D possibly being TRBD1 (7 bases). V lost 6 bases and J 6 bases, leaving 36 bases between the germline ends. Germline V gives CDR1 SQVTM, CDR2 ANQGSEA. The CDR3 is 20 residues long. The CDR3 is CSVGLLGGADGGGRPNEQFF. CDR3 coding DNA: TGCAGCGTCGGACTGTTAGGGGGCGCAGACGGGGGAGGCCGGCCCAATGAGCAGTTCTTC.

V gene TRBV25-1 combines with J gene TRBJ2-1, with 8 nucleotides matching TRBD2. CDR3 length equals 14 residues. After removal of 4 bases from V and 8 bases from J, the junction contained 7 bases not matched to a gene. From germline, CDR1 is MGHDK and CDR2 SYGVNS. CDR3 nucleotides: TGTGCCAGCAGTGCACTAGCGGTAGACGATGAGCAGTTCTTC. It yields the protein CASSALAVDDEQFF.

The chain recombines TRBV7-7 with TRBJ2-7, with D hard to call. Looked up from germline, CDR1 is SSHAT and CDR2 is FNYEAQ (reference sequence). V dropped 1 base and J dropped 6 bases, with 10 bases sitting between them. CDR3 length: 13 amino acids. In DNA form, the CDR3 reads TGTGCCAGCAGCTTAGATGCGCGCGGCGAGCAGTACTTC. Its translation is CASSLDARGEQYF. Full variable domain (outside the CDR3, taken from reference TRBV7-7 and TRBJ2-7): GAGVSQSPRYKVTKRGQDVTLRCDPISSHATLYWYQQALGQGPEFLTYFNYEAQPDKSGLPSDRFSAERPEGSISTLTIQRTEQRDSAMYRCASSLDARGEQYFGPGTRLTVT.

DNA for the CDR3: TGTGCCAGAAGCTCAAGTAGGGGAAACGGCTACACCTTC. Amino acids: CARSSSRGNGYTF. The chain has TRBV5-3 and TRBJ1-2, with TRBD1 as a possible D gene (5 bases). TRBV5-3 is classed as an ORF, of uncertain function. CDR3 length: 13 amino acids. Trimming removed 3 bases from V and 8 bases from J, with 14 bases in between.

V is TRBV5-1 and J is TRBJ1-2; no reliable D call. The germline gives CDR1 SGHRS, CDR2 YFSETQ. Trimming removed 0 bases from V and 8 bases from J, with 14 bases in between. This CDR3 has 14 residues. CDR3: CASSLALQTGGYTF. The CDR3 nucleotides read TGCGCCAGCAGCTTGGCCTTACAGACGGGGGGCTACACCTTC.

Points on this clone: A junction end diverges from the germline sequence, so it may reflect a read error. This chain uses TRBV7-7 with TRBJ2-1, with TRBD2 matching 10 bases. The CDR3 consists of 15 residues. The V gene's germline CDR1 is SSHAT and CDR2 FNYEAQ (reference sequence). The CDR3 region is CASSPTSGEYNEQFF. The CDR3 region has the DNA TGTGCTAGCAGCCCTACTAGCGGGGAGTACAATGAGCAGTTCTTC.

The CDR3 sequence is CATARDIRYEQYF. Written as DNA, the CDR3 is TGTGCCACCGCCAGGGACATACGCTACGAGCAGTACTTC. The chain couples TRBV19 to TRBJ2-7; maybe TRBD1 (6 bases). The CDR3 is made up of 13 amino acids. Germline loops: CDR1 LNHDA, CDR2 SQIVND (reference sequence). Trimming pared 10 bases from V and 3 bases from J, leaving 16 bases between. The full variable domain, its missing parts supplied by reference TRBV19 and TRBJ2-7, is DGGITQSPKYLFRKEGQNVTLSCEQNLNHDAMYWYRQDPGQGLRLIYYSQIVNDFQKGDIAEGYSVSREKKESFPLTVTSAQKNPTAFYLCATARDIRYEQYFGPGTRLTVT.

As DNA, the CDR3 is TGTGCCAGCAGTTCAAACTCCCGGGACAACGCGTACTTC. Residues: CASSSNSRDNAYF. The chain combines TRBV27 with TRBJ2-7, with a possible D match to TRBD1 (6 bases). V was clipped by 4 bases and J by 12 bases, with 19 bases between them. This CDR3 region has 13 residues. Germline assignment: CDR1 MNHEY and CDR2 SMNVEV (reference sequence).

V gene TRBV4-1 combines with J gene TRBJ1-1; a weak D match, TRBD1 (5 bases). The germline gives CDR1 MGHRA, CDR2 YSYEKL. This CDR3 comprises 13 residues. Trimming left V 3 bases short and J 11 bases short, with 16 bases between. In DNA form, the CDR3 reads TGCGCCAGCAGCCACCCAGGGAAGGCCGGGGCTTTCTTT. It yields the protein CASSHPGKAGAFF.